The 15 T cell receptor beta chains in this list originate from one sample, sequenced in a study of control samples from healthy donors and cancer patients. Sequenced by immunoSEQ multiplex PCR; TCRdb stores in-frame clones only, minus some. Altogether roughly 190,000 clones are present, about 89% being singletons, with the ten largest covering 1.5% to 2%. Material: blood. Receptors originate from a man in his thirties or forties in good health.

The chain employs TRBV5-1 and TRBJ2-2; D is unclear. The germline V gene has CDR1 SGHRS and CDR2 YFSETQ. The CDR3 extends over 14 amino acids. V lost 1 base, J lost 2 bases, and 6 bases lay in between. The CDR3 loop reads CASSLIGNTGELFF. CDR3 nucleotide sequence: TGCGCCAGCAGCTTGATCGGAAACACCGGGGAGCTGTTTTTT.

This clone was observed once. This chain joins TRBV4-2 and TRBJ1-4, with a possible D match to TRBD1 (6 bases). The CDR3 consists of 15 residues. V was pared by 3 bases and J by 10 bases, with 18 bases between. Germline CDR1 and CDR2: LGHNA and YNFKEQ. In nucleotides, the CDR3 is TGTGCCAGCAGCCAGAGACAGGCACCCTTGGGAAAACTGTTTTTT. This gives the protein CASSQRQAPLGKLFF.

The V call is TRBV6-5, the J call TRBJ2-1, with 12 bases identical to TRBD2. The CDR3 loop spans 12 amino acids. J lost 15 bases, V lost 8 bases, and 8 bases had no gene match. CDR1 and CDR2 from the germline V gene are MNHEY and SVGAGI. The CDR3 sequence: CASGQGTSGLFF. CDR3 bases: TGTGCCAGCGGGCAAGGGACTAGCGGGTTGTTCTTC.

The rearrangement uses TRBV18 and TRBJ1-1; D is ambiguous. There are 13 residues in the CDR3. Germline V gene lookup returns CDR1 KGHSH and CDR2 LQKENI. Trimming removed 9 bases from V and 7 bases from J, with 18 bases in between. CDR3 sequence reads: CASSMIWLGEAFF. The CDR3 DNA reads TGTGCCAGTTCGATGATTTGGTTAGGTGAAGCTTTCTTT. Combining the CDR3 with reference TRBV18 and TRBJ1-1 gives the whole variable domain NAGVMQNPRHLVRRRGQEARLRCSPMKGHSHVYWYRQLPEEGLKFMVYLQKENIIDESGMPKERFSAEFPKEGPSILRIQQVVRGDSAAYFCASSMIWLGEAFFGQGTRLTVV.

V usage is TRBV4-1 and J usage is TRBJ1-2; D perhaps matches TRBD1 (5 bases). Trimming pared 0 bases from V and 5 bases from J, leaving 7 bases between. CDR3 length: 13 amino acids. Germline-derived CDR1 and CDR2 are MGHRA and YSYEKL. DNA of the CDR3: TGCGCCAGCAGCCAAGACAGGGCATATGGCTACACCTTC. The encoded protein is CASSQDRAYGYTF.

The chain employs TRBV7-9 and TRBJ1-3, with TRBD1 matching over 8 bases. CDR1 is SEHNR, CDR2 FQNEAQ, per germline (reference sequence). With V trimmed by 4 bases and J by 4 bases, 3 bases remained unmatched. This CDR3 region has 14 residues. The CDR3, as DNA: TGTGCCAGCAGCTACCACAGGGGGGGAAACACCATATATTTT. Protein sequence: CASSYHRGGNTIYF.

The rearrangement uses TRBV2 and TRBJ2-7; 7 nucleotides line up with TRBD1. The germline V gene has CDR1 SNHLY and CDR2 FYNNEI. This CDR3 has 13 residues. Trimming removed 3 bases from V and 3 bases from J; junction bases left unmatched: 2. CDR3 nucleotides: TGTGCCAGCAGTGAGACAGGGAACTACGAGCAGTACTTC. Its translation is CASSETGNYEQYF.

The rearrangement uses TRBV2 and TRBJ1-3; TRBD1 is a possible D gene (5 bases). The CDR3 runs to 15 residues. Trimming took off 6 bases at V and 0 bases at J, with 12 bases between the two ends. CDR1 and CDR2 (germline): SNHLY, FYNNEI. CDR3 amino acids: CASRGLGGSGNTIYF. In DNA, the CDR3 is TGTGCCAGCAGAGGACTTGGGGGCTCTGGAAACACCATATATTTT.

The chain has TRBV27 and TRBJ2-1, with D tentatively TRBD1 or TRBD2 (5 bases each). The CDR3 covers 14 residues. CDR1 and CDR2 from the germline V gene are MNHEY and SMNVEV (reference sequence). V was pared by 6 bases and J by 1 base, with 10 bases between. CDR3 nucleotide sequence: TGTGCCAGCAGGGTGAGGGGTTCCTACAATGAGCAGTTCTTC. This encodes CASRVRGSYNEQFF.

J is TRBJ2-7 and V is TRBV19; 10 bases fit TRBD2. CDR1 LNHDA and CDR2 SQIVND come from the germline V gene (reference sequence). With 6 bases clipped from V and 1 base from J, the junction kept 3 bases outside the gene matches. This CDR3 comprises 14 residues. This CDR3 reads CASRPSGGSYEQYF. In DNA form, the CDR3 reads TGTGCCAGTAGGCCTAGCGGGGGATCCTACGAGCAGTACTTC.

This chain joins TRBV19 and TRBJ1-2; 9 bases match TRBD1. From germline, CDR1 is LNHDA and CDR2 SQIVND (reference sequence). The junction had 6 bases not matched to a gene; V was cut back by 5 bases and J by 8 bases. This CDR3 has 13 amino acids. The CDR3 DNA reads as TGTGCCAGTAGTTCGACAGGGGGTCGAGGCTACACCTTC. Its translation: CASSSTGGRGYTF. Filled out from reference TRBV19 and TRBJ1-2, the complete variable domain reads DGGITQSPKYLFRKEGQNVTLSCEQNLNHDAMYWYRQDPGQGLRLIYYSQIVNDFQKGDIAEGYSVSREKKESFPLTVTSAQKNPTAFYLCASSSTGGRGYTFGSGTRLTVV.

J is TRBJ1-5 and V is TRBV6-6; D gene unclear. This CDR3 region has 13 residues. Trimming took 3 bases from V and 5 from J, leaving 8 bases between them. Germline lookup yields CDR1 MNHNY and CDR2 SVGAGI (reference sequence). DNA for the CDR3: TGTGCCAGCAGTTATGAAGGTGATCAGCCCCAGCATTTT. Translating it yields CASSYEGDQPQHF.

V gene TRBV19 combines with J gene TRBJ1-5; D call uncertain. Trimming left V 5 bases short and J 6 bases short, with 11 bases between. The CDR3 runs to 13 residues. Germline V gene sequence: CDR1 LNHDA, CDR2 SQIVND (reference sequence). CDR3 in DNA: TGTGCCAGTAGTCACGACCGGGCTCAGCCCCAGCATTTT. Protein sequence: CASSHDRAQPQHF.

This clone was seen a single time. The chain has TRBV7-2 and TRBJ1-1; D unclear. This CDR3 comprises 13 residues. With 5 bases removed from V and 1 base from J, the gap between germline ends came to 8 bases. Germline V CDR1 and CDR2: SGHTA, FQGNSA. The CDR3 loop is CASSLGRNTEAFF. The CDR3 coding sequence is TGTGCCAGCAGCCTAGGGAGGAACACTGAAGCTTTCTTT.

The V and J genes are TRBV29-1 and TRBJ1-1, with 10 bases fitting TRBD1. V lost 6 bases, J lost 4 bases, and 5 bases stayed unmatched. Germline V lookup: CDR1 SQVTM, CDR2 ANQGSEA. CDR3 size: 13 residues. CDR3: CSVRTGGLTEAFF. DNA for the CDR3: TGCAGCGTCCGGACAGGGGGACTCACTGAAGCTTTCTTT. Full variable domain (missing parts from reference TRBV29-1 and TRBJ1-1): SAVISQKPSRDICQRGTSLTIQCQVDSQVTMMFWYRQQPGQSLTLIATANQGSEATYESGFVIDKFPISRPNLTFSTLTVSNMSPEDSSIYLCSVRTGGLTEAFFGQGTRLTVV.